These T cell receptor beta chains were read from a single sample in a study of blood T cell repertoires in COVID-19. Assay used: immunoSEQ multiplex PCR; TCRdb lists only in-frame clones, some missing. Of 200,000 to 250,000 clones in the sample, around four fifths were seen once. Material: peripheral blood. These receptor sequences come from a man aged 25-45 years with active or convalescent COVID-19. Both conserved end residues are part of each CDR3. Each record gives: clone size, J gene, D gene, V gene, CDR3 DNA, CDR3 protein. D genes are given only for firm matches. Clone size is given for some rows only: seen once, a few or many times, or a class if the clone is expanded.

NA,TRBJ1-5,NA,TRBV21-1,TGTGCCAGCAGCAAAGCGGGGGCCAGCAATCAGCCCCAGCATTTT,CASSKAGASNQPQHF
NA,TRBJ2-4,NA,TRBV2,TGTGCCAGCAGTGACGAGCGCGACGTGAAAAACATTCAGTACTTC,CASSDERDVKNIQYF
NA,TRBJ1-4,NA,TRBV27,TGTGCCAGCAGTCCCCATAGTAACAATGAAAAACTGTTTTTT,CASSPHSNNEKLFF
NA,TRBJ2-1,NA,TRBV20-1,TGCAGTGCTAGTCCCTGGCCAGGCCCAAAAACCGAGCAGTTCTTC,CSASPWPGPKTEQFF
NA,TRBJ2-1,TRBD2,TRBV7-9,TGTGCCAGCAGCCCCCCGGGGAGCGGGAGGAATGAGCAGTTCTTC,CASSPPGSGRNEQFF
NA,TRBJ2-7,NA,TRBV2,TGTGCCAGCAGTGACTACTACTCCTACGAGCAGTACTTC,CASSDYYSYEQYF
once,TRBJ2-7,TRBD2,TRBV28,TGTGCCAGCAGATTGACTAGCGGGGTAAACGAGCAGTACTTC,CASRLTSGVNEQYF
NA,TRBJ1-6,NA,TRBV5-8,TGTGCCAGCAGCCAGAGCCGGGGGGGGAGTCCTTCACCCCTCCACTTT,CASSQSRGGSPSPLHF
NA,TRBJ2-7,NA,TRBV7-9,TGTGCCAGCAGCACACAGGGTGGGAGCTCCTACGAGCAGTACTTC,CASSTQGGSSYEQYF
NA,TRBJ2-1,NA,TRBV19,TGTGCCAGTAGTATAAGCCTAGGGGATGAGCAGTTCTTC,CASSISLGDEQFF
once,TRBJ2-7,NA,TRBV18,TGTGCCAGCTCACCAGACAGGTACGAGCAGTACTTC,CASSPDRYEQYF
NA,TRBJ2-7,NA,TRBV10-3,TGTGCCATCAGCGTAAATTCCTACGAGCAGTACTTC,CAISVNSYEQYF
NA,TRBJ1-2,NA,TRBV28,TGTGCCAGCACCCCCCGGGGGTGGGACTATGGCTACACCTTC,CASTPRGWDYGYTF
NA,TRBJ1-3,NA,TRBV28,TGTGCCAGCAGTTTATTGGCAGGGGAGAGAAATTTT,CASSLLAGERNF
NA,TRBJ1-4,TRBD1,TRBV18,TGTGCCAGCTCGACAGGGACTAATGAAAAACTGTTTTTT,CASSTGTNEKLFF
NA,TRBJ2-1,TRBD2,TRBV6-2/TRBV6-3,TGTGCCAGCAGTCGAGCGGGGGGGCCGGGTTCTGAGCAGTTCTTC,CASSRAGGPGSEQFF
once,TRBJ1-1,NA,TRBV4-1,TGCGCCAGCAGCCAAGAGGCTCTGCACACTGAAGCTTTCTTT,CASSQEALHTEAFF
NA,TRBJ1-5,NA,TRBV3-1/TRBV3-2,TGTGCCAGCAGCCGGGGAGACAATCAGCCCCAGCATTTT,CASSRGDNQPQHF
NA,TRBJ2-1,NA,TRBV27,TGTGCCAGCAGTTTAATTACTTCGAGAGATGAGCAGTTCTTC,CASSLITSRDEQFF